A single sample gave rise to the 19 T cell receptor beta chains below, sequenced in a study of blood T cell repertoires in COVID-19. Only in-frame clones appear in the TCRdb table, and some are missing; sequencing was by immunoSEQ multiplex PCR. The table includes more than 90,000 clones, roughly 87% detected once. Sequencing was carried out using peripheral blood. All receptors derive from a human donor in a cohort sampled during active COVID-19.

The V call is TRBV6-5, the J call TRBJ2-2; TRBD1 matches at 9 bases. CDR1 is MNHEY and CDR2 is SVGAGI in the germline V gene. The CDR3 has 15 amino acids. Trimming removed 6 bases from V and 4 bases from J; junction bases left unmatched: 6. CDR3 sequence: CASRIGQGFTGELFF. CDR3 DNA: TGTGCCAGCAGAATTGGACAGGGGTTCACCGGGGAGCTGTTTTTT.

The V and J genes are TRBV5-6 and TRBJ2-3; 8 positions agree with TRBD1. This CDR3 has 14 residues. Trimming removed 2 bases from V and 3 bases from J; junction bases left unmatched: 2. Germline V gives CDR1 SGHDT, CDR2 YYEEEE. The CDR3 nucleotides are TGTGCCAGCAGCTTTACAGGGGGTACAGATACGCAGTATTTT. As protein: CASSFTGGTDTQYF.

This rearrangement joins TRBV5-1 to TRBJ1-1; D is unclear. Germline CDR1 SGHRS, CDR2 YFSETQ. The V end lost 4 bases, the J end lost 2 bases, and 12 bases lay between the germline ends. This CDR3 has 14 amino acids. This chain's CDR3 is CASSARQGNTEAFF. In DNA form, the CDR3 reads TGCGCCAGCAGCGCCCGACAAGGAAACACTGAAGCTTTCTTT.

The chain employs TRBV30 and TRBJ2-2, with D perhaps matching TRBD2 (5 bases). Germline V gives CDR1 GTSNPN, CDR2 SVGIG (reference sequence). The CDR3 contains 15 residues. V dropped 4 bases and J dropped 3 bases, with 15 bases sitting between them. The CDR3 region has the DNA TGTGCCTGGACAGATGCGTCGAGGGACACCGGGGAGCTGTTTTTT. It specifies CAWTDASRDTGELFF.

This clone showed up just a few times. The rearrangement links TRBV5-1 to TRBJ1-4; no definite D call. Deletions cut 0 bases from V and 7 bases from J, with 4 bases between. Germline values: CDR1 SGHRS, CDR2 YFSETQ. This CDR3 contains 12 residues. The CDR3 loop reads CASSLDREKLFF. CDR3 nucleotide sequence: TGCGCCAGCAGCTTGGATCGTGAAAAACTGTTTTTT.

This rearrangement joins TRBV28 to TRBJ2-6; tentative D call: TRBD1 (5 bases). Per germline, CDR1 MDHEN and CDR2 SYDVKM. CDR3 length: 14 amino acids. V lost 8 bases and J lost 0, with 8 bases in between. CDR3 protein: CASLDSSGANVLTF. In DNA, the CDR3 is TGTGCCAGCCTAGACAGCTCTGGGGCCAACGTCCTGACTTTC.

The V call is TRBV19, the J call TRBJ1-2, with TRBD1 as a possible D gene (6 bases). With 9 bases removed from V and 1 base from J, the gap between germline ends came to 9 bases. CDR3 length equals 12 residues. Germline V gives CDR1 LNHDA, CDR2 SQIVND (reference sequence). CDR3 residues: CASGQINYGYTF. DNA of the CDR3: TGTGCCAGCGGACAGATTAACTATGGCTACACCTTC.

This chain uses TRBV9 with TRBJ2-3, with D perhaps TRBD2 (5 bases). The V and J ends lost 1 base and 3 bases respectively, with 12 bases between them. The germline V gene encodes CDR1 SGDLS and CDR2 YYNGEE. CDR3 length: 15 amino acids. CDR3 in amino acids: CASSVSSGRTDTQYF. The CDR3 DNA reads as TGTGCCAGCAGCGTATCAAGCGGTAGGACAGATACGCAGTATTTT.

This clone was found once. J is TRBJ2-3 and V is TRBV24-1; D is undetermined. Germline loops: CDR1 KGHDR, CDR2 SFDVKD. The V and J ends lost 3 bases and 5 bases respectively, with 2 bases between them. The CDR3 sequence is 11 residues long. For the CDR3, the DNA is TGTGCCACCAGTGATCGAGATACGCAGTATTTT. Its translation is CATSDRDTQYF.

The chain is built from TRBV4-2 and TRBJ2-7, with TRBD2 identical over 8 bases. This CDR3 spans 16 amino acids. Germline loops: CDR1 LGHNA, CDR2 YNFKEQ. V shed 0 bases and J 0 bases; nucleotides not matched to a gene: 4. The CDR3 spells CASSQERGGSSYEQYF. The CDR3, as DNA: TGTGCCAGCAGCCAAGAACGGGGGGGCAGCTCCTACGAGCAGTACTTC.

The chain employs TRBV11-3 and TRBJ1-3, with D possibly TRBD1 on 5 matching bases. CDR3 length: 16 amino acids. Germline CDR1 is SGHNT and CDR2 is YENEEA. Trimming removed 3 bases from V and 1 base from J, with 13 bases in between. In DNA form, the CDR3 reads TGTGCCAGCAGCTTGACCAGGGTAGGGTCTGGAAACACCATATATTTT. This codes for CASSLTRVGSGNTIYF.

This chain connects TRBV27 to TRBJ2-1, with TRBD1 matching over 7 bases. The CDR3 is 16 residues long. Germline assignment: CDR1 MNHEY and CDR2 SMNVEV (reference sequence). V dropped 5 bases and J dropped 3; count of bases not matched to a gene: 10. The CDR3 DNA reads TGTGCCAGCAGTACAACCGGGACAGTGTACTACAATGAGCAGTTCTTC. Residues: CASSTTGTVYYNEQFF.

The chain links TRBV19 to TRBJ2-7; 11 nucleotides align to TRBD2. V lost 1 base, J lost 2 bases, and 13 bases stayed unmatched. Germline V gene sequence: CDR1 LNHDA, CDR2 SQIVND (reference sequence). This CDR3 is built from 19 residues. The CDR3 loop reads CASSIGPAGTSGTTYEQYF. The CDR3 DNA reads TGTGCCAGTAGTATAGGCCCCGCCGGGACTAGCGGAACCACCTACGAGCAGTACTTC.

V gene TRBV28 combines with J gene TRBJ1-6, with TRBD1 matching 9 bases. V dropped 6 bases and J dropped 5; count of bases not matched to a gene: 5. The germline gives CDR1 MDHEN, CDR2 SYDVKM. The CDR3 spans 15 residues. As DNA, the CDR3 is TGTGCCAGCAGCCGGGACAGGGAAAATAATTCACCCCTCCACTTT. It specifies CASSRDRENNSPLHF.

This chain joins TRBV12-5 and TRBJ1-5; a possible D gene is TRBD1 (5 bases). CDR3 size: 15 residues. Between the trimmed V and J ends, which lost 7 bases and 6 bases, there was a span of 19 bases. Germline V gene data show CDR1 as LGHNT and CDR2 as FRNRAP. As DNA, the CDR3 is TGTGCTAGTGTCCCCTCCGGGGGAACGGGTCAGCCCCAGCATTTT. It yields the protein CASVPSGGTGQPQHF.

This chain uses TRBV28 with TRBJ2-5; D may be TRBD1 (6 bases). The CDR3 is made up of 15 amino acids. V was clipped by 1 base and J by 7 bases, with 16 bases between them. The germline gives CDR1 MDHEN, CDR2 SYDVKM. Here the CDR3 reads CASSLFRTALGTQYF. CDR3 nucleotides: TGTGCCAGCAGTTTATTCCGGACAGCTTTAGGGACCCAGTACTTC. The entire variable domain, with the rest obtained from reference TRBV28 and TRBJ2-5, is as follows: DVKVTQSSRYLVKRTGEKVFLECVQDMDHENMFWYRQDPGLGLRLIYFSYDVKMKEKGDIPEGYSVSREKKERFSLILESASTNQTSMYLCASSLFRTALGTQYFGPGTRLLVL.

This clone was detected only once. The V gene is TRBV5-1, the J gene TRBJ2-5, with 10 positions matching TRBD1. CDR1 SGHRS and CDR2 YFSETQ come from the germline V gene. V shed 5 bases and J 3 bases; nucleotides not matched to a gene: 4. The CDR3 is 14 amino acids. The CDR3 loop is CASSPGQGKETQYF. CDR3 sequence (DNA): TGCGCCAGCAGTCCGGGACAGGGGAAAGAGACCCAGTACTTC.

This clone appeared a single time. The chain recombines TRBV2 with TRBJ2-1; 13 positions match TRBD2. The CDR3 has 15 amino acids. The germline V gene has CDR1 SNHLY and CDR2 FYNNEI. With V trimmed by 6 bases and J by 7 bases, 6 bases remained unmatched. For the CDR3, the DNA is TGTGCCAGCAGGGAGGGACTAGCGGGATATAATGAGCAGTTCTTC. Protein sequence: CASREGLAGYNEQFF.

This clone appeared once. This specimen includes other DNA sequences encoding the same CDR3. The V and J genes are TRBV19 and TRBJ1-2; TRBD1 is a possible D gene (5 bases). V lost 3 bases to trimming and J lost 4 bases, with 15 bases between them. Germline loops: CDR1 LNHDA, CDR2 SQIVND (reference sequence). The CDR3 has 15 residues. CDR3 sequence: CASSIPWQGSYGYTF. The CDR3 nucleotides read TGTGCCAGTAGTATTCCCTGGCAGGGTAGCTATGGCTACACCTTC.